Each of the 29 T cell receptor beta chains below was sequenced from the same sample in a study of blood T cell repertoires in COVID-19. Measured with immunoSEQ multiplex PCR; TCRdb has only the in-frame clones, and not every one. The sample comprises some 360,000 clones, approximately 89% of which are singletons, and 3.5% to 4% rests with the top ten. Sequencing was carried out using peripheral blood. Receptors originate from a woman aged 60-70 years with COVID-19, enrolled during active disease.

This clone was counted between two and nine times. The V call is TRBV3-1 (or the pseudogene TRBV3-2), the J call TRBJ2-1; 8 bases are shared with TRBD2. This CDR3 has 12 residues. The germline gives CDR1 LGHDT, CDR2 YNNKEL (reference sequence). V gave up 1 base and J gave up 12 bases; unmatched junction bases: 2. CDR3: CASSQAGLGQFF. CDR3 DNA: TGTGCCAGCAGCCAAGCGGGACTAGGGCAGTTCTTC.

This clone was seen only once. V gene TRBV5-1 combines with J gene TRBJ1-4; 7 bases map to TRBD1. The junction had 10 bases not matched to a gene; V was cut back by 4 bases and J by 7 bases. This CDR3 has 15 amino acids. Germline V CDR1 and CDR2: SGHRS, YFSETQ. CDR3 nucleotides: TGCGCCAGCAGCGTCCTGGGACAGTTGACTGAAAAACTGTTTTTT. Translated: CASSVLGQLTEKLFF.

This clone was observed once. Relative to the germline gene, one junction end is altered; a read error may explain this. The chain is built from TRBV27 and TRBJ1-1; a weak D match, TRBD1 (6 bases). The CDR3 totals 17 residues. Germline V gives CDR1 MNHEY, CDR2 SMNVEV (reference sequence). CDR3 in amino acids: CASSLSGTPFSDTAAFF. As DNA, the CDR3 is TGTGCCAGCAGTTTGTCCGGGACACCGTTTTCTGACACTGCAGCTTTCTTT.

The CDR3 protein is CASSSQGAEGYTF. CDR3 nucleotides: TGTGCCAGCAGTTCACAGGGGGCGGAGGGCTACACCTTC. This chain connects TRBV12-3 or TRBV12-4 to TRBJ1-2; 9 nucleotides line up with TRBD1. The CDR3 sequence is 13 residues long. The V segment lost 4 bases and the J segment 8 bases; nucleotides outside the gene matches: 5.

The CDR3 sequence is CAWRKGDRNTEAFF. In nucleotides, the CDR3 is TGTGCCTGGAGGAAAGGAGATAGGAACACTGAAGCTTTCTTT. The V call is TRBV30, the J call TRBJ1-1; no firm D call. The V gene's germline CDR1 is GTSNPN and CDR2 SVGIG (reference sequence). The V end lost 3 bases, the J end lost 1 base, and 12 bases lay between the germline ends. This CDR3 is 14 amino acids long.

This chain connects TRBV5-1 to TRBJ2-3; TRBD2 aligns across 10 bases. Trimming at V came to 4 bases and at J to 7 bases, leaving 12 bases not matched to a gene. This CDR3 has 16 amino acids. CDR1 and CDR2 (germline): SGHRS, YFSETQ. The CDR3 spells CASSPLERGGGNTQYF. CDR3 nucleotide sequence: TGCGCCAGCAGCCCCCTCGAGCGGGGGGGCGGGAATACGCAGTATTTT.

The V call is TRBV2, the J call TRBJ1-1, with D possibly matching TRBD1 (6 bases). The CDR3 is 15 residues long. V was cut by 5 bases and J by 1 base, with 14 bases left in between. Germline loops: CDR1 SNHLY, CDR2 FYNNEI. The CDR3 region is CASSLGGAENTEAFF. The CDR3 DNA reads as TGTGCCAGCAGTCTCGGGGGGGCTGAGAACACTGAAGCTTTCTTT.

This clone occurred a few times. The CDR3 region has the DNA TGTGCCAGCCAGGGGGCGGGTGGCTACACCTTC. Its translation is CASQGAGGYTF. The V gene is TRBV12-3 or TRBV12-4, the J gene TRBJ1-2, with TRBD1 matching over 8 bases. V dropped 8 bases and J dropped 7; count of bases not matched to a gene: 3. The CDR3 loop spans 11 amino acids.

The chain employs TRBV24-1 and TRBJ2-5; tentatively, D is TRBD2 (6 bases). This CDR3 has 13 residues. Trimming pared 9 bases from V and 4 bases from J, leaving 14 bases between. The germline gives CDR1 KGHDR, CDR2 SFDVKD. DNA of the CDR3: TGTGCCACCTCGAGGCGGGGCGGAGAGACCCAGTACTTC. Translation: CATSRRGGETQYF.

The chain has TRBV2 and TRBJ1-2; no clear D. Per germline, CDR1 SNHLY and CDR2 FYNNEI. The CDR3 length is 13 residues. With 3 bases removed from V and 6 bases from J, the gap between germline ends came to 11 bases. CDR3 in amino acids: CASSERFSDGYTF. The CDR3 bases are TGTGCCAGCAGTGAGAGGTTTTCTGATGGCTACACCTTC.

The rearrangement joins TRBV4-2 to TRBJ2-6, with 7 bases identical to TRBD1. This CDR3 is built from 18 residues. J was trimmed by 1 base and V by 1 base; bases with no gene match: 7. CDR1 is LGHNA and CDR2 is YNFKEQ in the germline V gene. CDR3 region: CASSQAVRQGSGANVLTF. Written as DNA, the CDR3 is TGTGCCAGCAGCCAAGCGGTAAGACAGGGTTCTGGGGCCAACGTCCTGACTTTC.

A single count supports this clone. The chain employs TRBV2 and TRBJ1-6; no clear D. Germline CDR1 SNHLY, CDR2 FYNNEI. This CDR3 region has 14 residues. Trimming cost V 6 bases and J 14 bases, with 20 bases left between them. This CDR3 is CASSLTGIFKALHF. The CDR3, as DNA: TGTGCCAGCAGCCTAACCGGGATTTTTAAGGCCCTCCACTTT.

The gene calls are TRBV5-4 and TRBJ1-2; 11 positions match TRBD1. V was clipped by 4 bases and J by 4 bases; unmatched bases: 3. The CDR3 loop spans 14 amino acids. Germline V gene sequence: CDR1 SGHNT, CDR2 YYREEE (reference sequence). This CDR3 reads CASSGDRGTYGYTF. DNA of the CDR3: TGTGCCAGCAGCGGGGACAGGGGGACCTATGGCTACACCTTC. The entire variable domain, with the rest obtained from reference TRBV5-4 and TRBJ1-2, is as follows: ETGVTQSPTHLIKTRGQQVTLRCSSQSGHNTVSWYQQALGQGPQFIFQYYREEENGRGNFPPRFSGLQFPNYSSELNVNALELDDSALYLCASSGDRGTYGYTFGSGTRLTVV.

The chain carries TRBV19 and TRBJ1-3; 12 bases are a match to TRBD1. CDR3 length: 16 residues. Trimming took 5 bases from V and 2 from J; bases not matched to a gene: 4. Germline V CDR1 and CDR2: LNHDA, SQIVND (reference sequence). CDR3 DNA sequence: TGTGCCAGTAGTCCGGGACAGGGGGCGACTGGAAACACCATATATTTT. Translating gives CASSPGQGATGNTIYF.

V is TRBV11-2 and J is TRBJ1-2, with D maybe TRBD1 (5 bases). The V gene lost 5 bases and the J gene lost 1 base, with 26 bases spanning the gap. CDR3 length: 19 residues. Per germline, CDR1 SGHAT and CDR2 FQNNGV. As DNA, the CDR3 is TGTGCCAGCAGCCGCCAAGCGGGGACTACATCCCTTGGTAACTATGGCTACACCTTC. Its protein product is CASSRQAGTTSLGNYGYTF.

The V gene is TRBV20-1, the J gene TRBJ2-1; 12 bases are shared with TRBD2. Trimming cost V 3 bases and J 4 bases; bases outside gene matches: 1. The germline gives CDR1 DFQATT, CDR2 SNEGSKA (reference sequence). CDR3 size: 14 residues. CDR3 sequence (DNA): TGCAGTGCTAGTACTAGCGGGGGGTACAATGAGCAGTTCTTC. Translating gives CSASTSGGYNEQFF.

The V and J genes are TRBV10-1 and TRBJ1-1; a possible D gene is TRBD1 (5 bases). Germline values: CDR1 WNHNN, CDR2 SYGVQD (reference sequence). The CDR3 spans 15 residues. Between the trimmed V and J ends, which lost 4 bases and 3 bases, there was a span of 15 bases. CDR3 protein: CASSVGLSRDTEAFF. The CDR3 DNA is TGCGCCAGCAGTGTCGGTCTTAGCAGGGACACTGAAGCTTTCTTT.

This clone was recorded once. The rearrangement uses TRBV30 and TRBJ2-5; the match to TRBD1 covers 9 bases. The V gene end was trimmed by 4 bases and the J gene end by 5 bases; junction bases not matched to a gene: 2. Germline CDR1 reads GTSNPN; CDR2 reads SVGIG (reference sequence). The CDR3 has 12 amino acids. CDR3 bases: TGTGCCTGGAATACAGGGGGCGAGACCCAGTACTTC. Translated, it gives CAWNTGGETQYF.

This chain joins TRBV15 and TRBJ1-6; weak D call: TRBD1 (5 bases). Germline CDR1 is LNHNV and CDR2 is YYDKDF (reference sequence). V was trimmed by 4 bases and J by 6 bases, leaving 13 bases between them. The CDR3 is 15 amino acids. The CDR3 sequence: CATSIWAGFNSPLHF. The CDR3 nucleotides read TGTGCCACCAGCATTTGGGCAGGGTTTAATTCACCCCTCCACTTT.

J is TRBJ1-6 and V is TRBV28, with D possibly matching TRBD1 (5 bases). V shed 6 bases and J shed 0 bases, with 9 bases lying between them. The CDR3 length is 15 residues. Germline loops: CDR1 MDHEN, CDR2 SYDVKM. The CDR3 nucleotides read TGTGCCAGCAGCGCAGGGTACTCCTATAATTCACCCCTCCACTTT. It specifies CASSAGYSYNSPLHF. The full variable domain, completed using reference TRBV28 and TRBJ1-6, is DVKVTQSSRYLVKRTGEKVFLECVQDMDHENMFWYRQDPGLGLRLIYFSYDVKMKEKGDIPEGYSVSREKKERFSLILESASTNQTSMYLCASSAGYSYNSPLHFGNGTRLTVT.

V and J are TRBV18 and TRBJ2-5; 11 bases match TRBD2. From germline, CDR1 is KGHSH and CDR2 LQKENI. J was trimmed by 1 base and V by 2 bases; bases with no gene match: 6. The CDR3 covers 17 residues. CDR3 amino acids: CASSPVLAGGLQETQYF. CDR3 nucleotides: TGTGCCAGCTCACCAGTTCTAGCGGGGGGTCTCCAAGAGACCCAGTACTTC.

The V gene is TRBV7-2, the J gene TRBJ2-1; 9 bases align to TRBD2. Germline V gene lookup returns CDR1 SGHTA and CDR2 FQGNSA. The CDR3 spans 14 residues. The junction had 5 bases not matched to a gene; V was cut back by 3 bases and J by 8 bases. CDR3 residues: CASSLRRGGDEQFF. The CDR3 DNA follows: TGTGCCAGCAGCTTGCGGCGGGGGGGCGATGAGCAGTTCTTC. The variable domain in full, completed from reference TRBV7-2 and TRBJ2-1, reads GAGVSQSPSNKVTEKGKDVELRCDPISGHTALYWYRQSLGQGLEFLIYFQGNSAPDKSGLPSDRFSAERTGGSVSTLTIQRTQQEDSAVYLCASSLRRGGDEQFFGPGTRLTVL.

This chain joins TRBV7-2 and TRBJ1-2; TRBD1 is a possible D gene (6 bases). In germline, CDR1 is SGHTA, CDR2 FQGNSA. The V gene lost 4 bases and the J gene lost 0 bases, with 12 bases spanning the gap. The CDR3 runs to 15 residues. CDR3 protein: CASSSRDNSNYGYTF. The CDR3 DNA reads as TGTGCCAGCAGCTCGAGGGACAACTCTAACTATGGCTACACCTTC.

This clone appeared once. This CDR3 is CASSYTYRQNTGELFF. The CDR3 DNA reads as TGTGCCAGCAGTTACACCTACCGACAGAACACCGGGGAGCTGTTTTTT. The chain recombines TRBV6-5 with TRBJ2-2; D ambiguous. The germline V and J ends were trimmed by 2 bases and 1 base, with 11 bases remaining between them. The CDR3 is 16 amino acids. The germline V gene encodes CDR1 MNHEY and CDR2 SVGAGI.

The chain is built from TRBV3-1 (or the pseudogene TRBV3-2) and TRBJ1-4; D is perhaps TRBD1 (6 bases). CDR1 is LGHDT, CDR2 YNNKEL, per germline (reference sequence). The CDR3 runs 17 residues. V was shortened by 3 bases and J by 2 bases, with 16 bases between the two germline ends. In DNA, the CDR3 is TGTGCCAGCAGCCACGCCCATGGGGGGGCGACTAATGAAAAACTGTTTTTT. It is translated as CASSHAHGGATNEKLFF.

CDR3 sequence reads: CATSRDGQAANTGELFF. DNA for the CDR3: TGTGCCACCAGCAGAGACGGACAGGCCGCGAACACCGGGGAGCTGTTTTTT. The rearrangement links TRBV15 to TRBJ2-2; 7 bases are shared with TRBD1. The CDR3 runs to 17 residues. With V trimmed by 0 bases and J by 0 bases, 4 bases remained unmatched. From germline, CDR1 is LNHNV and CDR2 YYDKDF (reference sequence). The full variable domain, in which reference TRBV15 and TRBJ2-2 provide the parts outside the CDR3, is DAMVIQNPRYQVTQFGKPVTLSCSQTLNHNVMYWYQQKSSQAPKLLFHYYDKDFNNEADTPDNFQSRRPNTSFCFLDIRSPGLGDTAMYLCATSRDGQAANTGELFFGEGSRLTVL.

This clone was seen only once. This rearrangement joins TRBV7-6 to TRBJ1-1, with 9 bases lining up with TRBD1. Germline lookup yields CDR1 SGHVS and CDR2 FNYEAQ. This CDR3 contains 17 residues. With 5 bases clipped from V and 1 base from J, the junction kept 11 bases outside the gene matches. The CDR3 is CASSPGQGPIQNTEAFF. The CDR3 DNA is TGTGCCAGCAGCCCCGGACAGGGGCCCATTCAGAACACTGAAGCTTTCTTT.

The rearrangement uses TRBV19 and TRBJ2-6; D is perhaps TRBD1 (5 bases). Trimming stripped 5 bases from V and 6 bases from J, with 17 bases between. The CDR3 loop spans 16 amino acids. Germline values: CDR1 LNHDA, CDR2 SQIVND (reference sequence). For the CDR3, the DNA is TGTGCCAGTAGTGCATTGGGGCCTCCCCAGGCCAACGTCCTGACTTTC. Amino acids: CASSALGPPQANVLTF.

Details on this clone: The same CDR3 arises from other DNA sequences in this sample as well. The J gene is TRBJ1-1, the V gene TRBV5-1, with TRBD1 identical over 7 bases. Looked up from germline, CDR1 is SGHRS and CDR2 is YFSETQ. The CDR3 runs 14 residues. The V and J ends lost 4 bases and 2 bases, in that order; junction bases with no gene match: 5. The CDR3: CASSPGQSNTEAFF. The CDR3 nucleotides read TGCGCCAGCAGCCCGGGACAGAGTAACACTGAAGCTTTCTTT.